The next 2 T cell receptor beta chains were all read from a single sample in a study of shared clonotypes between healthy human individuals. The table came from immunoSEQ multiplex PCR; TCRdb's copy has only in-frame clones and leaves some out. The sample yields hundreds of thousands of clones, roughly 72% seen once. Sequenced: PBMCs. The receptor source for this set is a woman aged 40 to 49 in good health. Some clones in this sample may be carry-over from other donors' samples.

The chain joins TRBV5-1 to TRBJ2-1, with 7 bases that match TRBD2. Germline-derived CDR1 and CDR2 are SGHRS and YFSETQ. V was pared by 0 bases and J by 9 bases, with 15 bases of the junction left unmatched. The CDR3 length is 17 residues. The CDR3 loop is CASSLVGVSGGGSEQFF. CDR3 nucleotide sequence: TGCGCCAGCAGCTTGGTTGGGGTAAGCGGAGGCGGGAGTGAGCAGTTCTTC.

The chain recombines TRBV6-5 with TRBJ2-7; D remains ambiguous. The CDR3 consists of 13 residues. V dropped 5 bases and J dropped 2 bases, with 10 bases sitting between them. Per germline, CDR1 MNHEY and CDR2 SVGAGI. The CDR3 spells CASSEWQTYEQYF. CDR3 coding DNA: TGTGCCAGCAGTGAATGGCAGACCTACGAGCAGTACTTC.